This passage covers 23 T cell receptor beta chains from one sample sequenced in a study of blood T cell repertoires in COVID-19. Clones were read by immunoSEQ multiplex PCR, and TCRdb kept only the in-frame ones, dropping some. The sample has about 97,000 clones, around nine tenths seen once; the top ten hold 15% to 17%. The sequenced sample was peripheral blood. The receptors originated from a human donor in a cohort sampled during active COVID-19.

The chain carries TRBV11-2 and TRBJ2-4, with 7 bases aligning to TRBD1. The CDR3 has 13 residues. The germline gives CDR1 SGHAT, CDR2 FQNNGV. Losses at the gene ends were 5 bases for V and 7 bases for J; bases not matched to a gene: 5. The CDR3 loop reads CASSPDRVNIQYF. As DNA, the CDR3 is TGTGCCAGCAGCCCCGACAGGGTGAACATTCAGTACTTC.

This clone came up once. The rearrangement joins TRBV18 to TRBJ1-1; 9 bases are a match to TRBD1. Trimming at V came to 3 bases and at J to 8 bases, leaving 7 bases not matched to a gene. CDR1 and CDR2 from the germline V gene are KGHSH and LQKENI. The CDR3 loop spans 14 amino acids. The CDR3 region has the DNA TGTGCCAGCTCACCTGGGACAGGGAATGTGGAAGCTTTCTTT. Translation: CASSPGTGNVEAFF.

The V gene is TRBV2, the J gene TRBJ2-2, with D possibly being TRBD2 (5 bases). In germline, CDR1 is SNHLY, CDR2 FYNNEI. There are 14 residues in the CDR3. Between the trimmed V and J ends, which lost 7 bases and 6 bases, there was a span of 15 bases. The CDR3, as DNA: TGTGCCAGCACGAGCCTAGAGAGGGCCGGGGAGCTGTTTTTT. Translating gives CASTSLERAGELFF.

The genes are TRBV30 and TRBJ2-2, with TRBD2 matching 8 bases. The germline V gene has CDR1 GTSNPN and CDR2 SVGIG (reference sequence). The CDR3 runs to 17 residues. Trimming removed 0 bases from V and 2 bases from J; junction bases left unmatched: 8. The DNA for the CDR3 is TGTGCCTGGAGTGTACCGGGAGGGCGGGGAAACACCGGGGAGCTGTTTTTT. Protein sequence: CAWSVPGGRGNTGELFF.

V usage is TRBV7-2 and J usage is TRBJ2-5, with D possibly matching TRBD2 (6 bases). This CDR3 has 16 amino acids. Per germline, CDR1 SGHTA and CDR2 FQGNSA. With 5 bases removed from V and 4 bases from J, the gap between germline ends came to 20 bases. CDR3 sequence reads: CASSPMEGDFGETQYF. DNA of the CDR3: TGTGCCAGCAGCCCAATGGAGGGTGACTTCGGAGAGACCCAGTACTTC.

This clone was counted ten times or more. This chain links TRBV19 with TRBJ1-5, with a weak D call TRBD1 (6 bases). The CDR3 contains 18 residues. The germline V gene encodes CDR1 LNHDA and CDR2 SQIVND (reference sequence). V lost 6 bases to trimming and J lost 1 base, with 22 bases between them. DNA for the CDR3: TGTGCCAGTAGCCAGTCAGGGGCTGAGCGTTTGAGCAATCAGCCCCAGCATTTT. Protein sequence: CASSQSGAERLSNQPQHF.

V and J are TRBV4-1 and TRBJ2-3; perhaps TRBD2 as D (6 bases). The CDR3 extends over 15 amino acids. The V end was cut by 4 bases, the J end by 1 base, with 12 bases between. Per germline, CDR1 MGHRA and CDR2 YSYEKL. The CDR3 sequence is CASSLEPGGTDTQYF. DNA for the CDR3: TGCGCCAGCAGCCTAGAACCGGGGGGCACAGATACGCAGTATTTT.

This clone was observed a single time. The chain has TRBV10-3 and TRBJ1-1, with D uncertain. The CDR3 is made up of 14 amino acids. The V gene's germline CDR1 is ENHRY and CDR2 SYGVKD. The germline V and J ends were trimmed by 7 bases and 1 base, with 13 bases remaining between them. This chain's CDR3 is CAIKEETANTEAFF. The CDR3, as DNA: TGTGCCATCAAGGAGGAGACGGCGAACACTGAAGCTTTCTTT.

The CDR3 spells CASSLLAGENYNEQFF. The CDR3 region has the DNA TGCGCCAGCAGCTTGCTGGCGGGAGAGAACTACAATGAGCAGTTCTTC. The V and J genes are TRBV5-1 and TRBJ2-1; 7 nucleotides align to TRBD2. The V segment lost 1 base and the J segment 3 bases; nucleotides outside the gene matches: 7. The germline gives CDR1 SGHRS, CDR2 YFSETQ. The CDR3 runs to 16 residues.

V is TRBV5-1 and J is TRBJ2-7; 12 bases line up with TRBD2. Germline V gives CDR1 SGHRS, CDR2 YFSETQ. The CDR3 consists of 16 residues. The ends lost 4 bases at V and 2 bases at J; junction bases unmatched: 7. DNA for the CDR3: TGCGCCAGCAGCCGTGGCTCTAGCGGGGGGGCCTACGAGCAGTACTTC. Encoded protein: CASSRGSSGGAYEQYF.

The chain links TRBV6-6 to TRBJ1-6; 9 bases fit TRBD1. The V and J ends lost 5 bases and 5 bases, in that order; junction bases with no gene match: 7. The CDR3 covers 16 residues. Looked up from germline, CDR1 is MNHNY and CDR2 is SVGAGI (reference sequence). CDR3 nucleotides: TGTGCCAGCAGTCGACGACAGGGGGTCGATAATTCACCCCTCCACTTT. Its translation is CASSRRQGVDNSPLHF.

The chain combines TRBV2 with TRBJ2-7; TRBD1 is a possible D gene (6 bases). CDR3 length: 13 residues. CDR1 SNHLY and CDR2 FYNNEI come from the germline V gene. Trimming left V 5 bases short and J 5 bases short, with 13 bases between. In DNA, the CDR3 is TGTGCCAGCAGTCTCCAGGGGATGAACGAGCAGTACTTC. Residues: CASSLQGMNEQYF.

This clone has only one observation. V usage is TRBV4-3 and J usage is TRBJ2-2; perhaps TRBD1 as D (7 bases). Trimming pared 6 bases from V and 5 bases from J, leaving 13 bases between. From germline, CDR1 is LGHNA and CDR2 YSLEER. CDR3 size: 14 residues. CDR3 nucleotides: TGCGCCAGCAGTGCGGGACAGCGAACCGGGGAGCTGTTTTTT. Residues: CASSAGQRTGELFF.

V gene TRBV18 combines with J gene TRBJ1-5; D uncertain. Germline V gives CDR1 KGHSH, CDR2 LQKENI. V shed 4 bases and J shed 0 bases, with 10 bases lying between them. This CDR3 is 15 amino acids long. DNA for the CDR3: TGTGCCAGCTCACAAAGTGGAGATAGCAATCAGCCCCAGCATTTT. Translated: CASSQSGDSNQPQHF.

The chain employs TRBV30 and TRBJ1-5, with a tentative D call TRBD1 (5 bases). The germline CDR1 and CDR2 sequences are GTSNPN and SVGIG (reference sequence). V lost 4 bases, J lost 4 bases, and 11 bases lay in between. The CDR3 is made up of 13 amino acids. The CDR3 reads CAWKGQPNQPQHF. The CDR3 DNA follows: TGTGCCTGGAAGGGGCAGCCTAATCAGCCCCAGCATTTT.

The chain recombines TRBV19 with TRBJ2-2; D is possibly TRBD2 (5 bases). Germline V gene lookup returns CDR1 LNHDA and CDR2 SQIVND (reference sequence). This CDR3 region has 14 residues. The ends were cut back, 6 bases at V and 4 bases at J, with 12 bases in the middle. The chain's CDR3 is CASSFGGSTGELFF. The CDR3 DNA follows: TGTGCCAGTAGCTTTGGTGGGAGCACCGGGGAGCTGTTTTTT. The full variable domain, completed using reference TRBV19 and TRBJ2-2, is DGGITQSPKYLFRKEGQNVTLSCEQNLNHDAMYWYRQDPGQGLRLIYYSQIVNDFQKGDIAEGYSVSREKKESFPLTVTSAQKNPTAFYLCASSFGGSTGELFFGEGSRLTVL.

This clone was counted between two and nine times. CDR3: CASGSGIRFQETQYF. The CDR3 nucleotides read TGCGCCAGCGGGTCAGGGATTCGTTTCCAAGAGACCCAGTACTTC. The chain uses TRBV5-1 and TRBJ2-5; D is perhaps TRBD1 (5 bases). Trimming cost V 7 bases and J 1 base, with 17 bases left between them. CDR1 is SGHRS, CDR2 YFSETQ, per germline. There are 15 residues in the CDR3.

The chain combines TRBV12-3 or TRBV12-4 with TRBJ1-2; the D gene is possibly TRBD1 (5 bases). With 2 bases removed from V and 7 bases from J, the gap between germline ends came to 11 bases. The CDR3 covers 13 residues. CDR3 loop: CASSLPQGGGYTF. The DNA of the CDR3 is TGTGCCAGCAGTTTACCCCAGGGTGGTGGCTACACCTTC.

The CDR3 DNA is TGCGCCAGCAGCTTGTCCATACGGGCTAGCGGGAGAGGACTGAGGTGGGAGCAGTACTTC. It yields the protein CASSLSIRASGRGLRWEQYF. This chain joins TRBV5-1 and TRBJ2-7; 10 bases line up with TRBD2. CDR1 and CDR2 (germline): SGHRS, YFSETQ. V dropped 1 base and J dropped 7; count of bases not matched to a gene: 23. The length of the CDR3 is 20 residues.

The chain employs TRBV27 and TRBJ1-1; no clear D gene. Trimming stripped 4 bases from V and 1 base from J, with 10 bases between. This CDR3 comprises 14 residues. The germline V gene encodes CDR1 MNHEY and CDR2 SMNVEV (reference sequence). CDR3 amino acids: CASSSSGWNTEAFF. The CDR3 nucleotides are TGTGCCAGCAGTTCGTCCGGGTGGAACACTGAAGCTTTCTTT.

A single count supports this clone. The chain joins TRBV2 to TRBJ1-2, with D possibly being TRBD1 (6 bases). CDR1 is SNHLY and CDR2 is FYNNEI in the germline V gene. CDR3 size: 12 residues. Trimming removed 4 bases at V and 4 bases at J, with 7 bases between. CDR3 in DNA: TGTGCCAGCAGTGTGGACAGCTATGGCTACACCTTC. It is translated as CASSVDSYGYTF.

This rearrangement joins TRBV5-1 to TRBJ1-2; tentatively, D is TRBD1 (5 bases). This CDR3 is 12 amino acids long. The V end lost 0 bases, the J end lost 7 bases, and 7 bases lay between the germline ends. CDR1 is SGHRS, CDR2 YFSETQ, per germline. Here the CDR3 DNA reads TGCGCCAGCAGCTTGGAAGGGGTTGGCTACACCTTC. This sequence encodes CASSLEGVGYTF. Looking up the rest from reference TRBV5-1 and TRBJ1-2 gives the full variable domain: KAGVTQTPRYLIKTRGQQVTLSCSPISGHRSVSWYQQTPGQGLQFLFEYFSETQRNKGNFPGRFSGRQFSNSRSEMNVSTLELGDSALYLCASSLEGVGYTFGSGTRLTVV.

This chain uses TRBV5-3 with TRBJ2-1; 10 bases match TRBD2. TRBV5-3 is annotated as an ORF whose role is uncertain. Germline trimming cut 0 bases from V and 0 bases from J; bases unmatched to any gene: 6. There are 18 residues in the CDR3. CDR3 DNA sequence: TGTGCCAGAAGCTTGGCTGTTAGCGGGAGGAGCTCCTACAATGAGCAGTTCTTC. Translation: CARSLAVSGRSSYNEQFF.